What follows is one T cell receptor beta chain and its context. This sample stems from a study of T cells in Graves' hyperthyroidism and ophthalmopathy. Across the whole study: The initial diagnosis was the point when peripheral blood was collected, ahead of any treatment.

It was RNA transcripts that yielded the amplified TCR beta CDR3 regions. Initially, a first-round RT-PCR of the TCR CDR3 employed the HTBI primer set. Each CDR3 protein gets one entry after TCRdb re-called the multiplex PCR reads with MiXCR. The repertoire consists of some 550,000 distinct CDR3 sequences, with around 15% occurring once and the leading ten covering 2.5% to 4%. Orbital computed tomography, thyroid ultrasound, serum thyroxine and TRAb, and clinical symptoms together informed the diagnoses. The PBMCs studied were ones that came from 10 ml fresh peripheral blood. The clonotype comes from a woman between 35 and 50 years old with Graves' ophthalmopathy. The specimen sequenced was blood.

The CDR3 sequence is CASSLPGGGEKLFF. For the CDR3, the DNA is TGTGCCAGCAGTTTACCAGGGGGAGGTGAAAAACTGTTTTTT. The V and J genes are TRBV28 and TRBJ1-4; 7 bases agree with TRBD1. Germline V gene sequence: CDR1 MDHEN, CDR2 SYDVKM. J gave up 7 bases and V 2 bases, and 4 bases lay outside the gene matches. The CDR3 is made up of 14 amino acids.